The 31 T cell receptor beta chains below were found in one sample sequenced in a study of blood T cell repertoires in COVID-19. Generated by immunoSEQ multiplex PCR, the TCRdb table keeps only in-frame clones and is missing some. The table lists more than 200,000 clones, about 86% of them singletons. Specimen: peripheral blood. The receptors were sampled from a man aged 50 to 60 with active or convalescent COVID-19.

The rearrangement uses TRBV2 and TRBJ2-6; 9 positions agree with TRBD1. The CDR3 has 18 amino acids. J gave up 4 bases and V 5 bases, and 12 bases lay outside the gene matches. Per germline, CDR1 SNHLY and CDR2 FYNNEI. CDR3 amino acids: CASSPGQGSFSGANVLTF. The CDR3, as DNA: TGTGCCAGCAGTCCGGGACAGGGCTCTTTTTCCGGGGCCAACGTCCTGACTTTC.

J is TRBJ1-1 and V is TRBV19, with D unclear. The CDR3 contains 13 residues. In germline, CDR1 is LNHDA, CDR2 SQIVND (reference sequence). Deletions cut 5 bases from V and 5 bases from J, with 12 bases between. The CDR3 loop reads CASSSSTDTEAFF. In DNA, the CDR3 is TGTGCCAGTAGTTCCTCAACTGATACTGAAGCTTTCTTT.

The table lists this clone with a few counts. A much larger clonotype is one base distant, so this may be a read error. Within the sample, other DNA sequences also encode this same CDR3. The gene calls are TRBV5-4 and TRBJ1-5; no clear D. Germline CDR1 is SGHNT and CDR2 is YYREEE (reference sequence). The CDR3 loop spans 13 amino acids. V lost 4 bases and J lost 5, with 10 bases in between. The CDR3 loop reads CASSPGQDQPQHF. Written as DNA, the CDR3 is TGTGCCAGCAGCCCCGGTCAGGATCAGCCCCAGCATTTT.

The chain carries TRBV5-4 and TRBJ2-1; D perhaps matches TRBD2 (6 bases). In germline, CDR1 is SGHNT, CDR2 YYREEE (reference sequence). The CDR3 has 15 residues. Trimming shortened V by 0 bases and J by 1 base, and 8 bases separated the two germline ends. CDR3: CASSLVGGSYNEQFF. Written as DNA, the CDR3 is TGTGCCAGCAGCTTGGTGGGGGGATCCTACAATGAGCAGTTCTTC.

The V gene is TRBV5-5, the J gene TRBJ2-7, with TRBD1 as a possible D gene (6 bases). V lost 3 bases to trimming and J lost 4 bases, with 11 bases between them. Germline CDR1 reads SGHKS; CDR2 reads YYEKEE (reference sequence). The CDR3 sequence is 13 residues long. CDR3 region: CASSYRTAYEQYF. CDR3 nucleotide sequence: TGTGCCAGCAGCTATCGGACAGCTTACGAGCAGTACTTC.

The rearrangement uses TRBV7-2 and TRBJ2-3; D unclear. The CDR3 spans 14 residues. From germline, CDR1 is SGHTA and CDR2 FQGNSA. V dropped 1 base and J dropped 3 bases, with 8 bases sitting between them. The CDR3 region is CASSLGSTTDTQYF. CDR3 in DNA: TGTGCCAGCAGCTTAGGATCTACTACAGATACGCAGTATTTT.

CDR3 coding DNA: TGTGCCAGCAGTGAAGTTTTGGGGGCGGCTGAAGCTTTCTTT. Amino acid sequence: CASSEVLGAAEAFF. The chain has TRBV6-1 and TRBJ1-1; D is possibly TRBD1 (6 bases). The CDR3 is 14 residues long. In germline, CDR1 is MNHNS, CDR2 SASEGT. Trimming shortened V by 1 base and J by 6 bases, and 12 bases separated the two germline ends.

The gene calls are TRBV5-4 and TRBJ2-3; D possibly corresponds to TRBD2 (5 bases). From germline, CDR1 is SGHNT and CDR2 YYREEE (reference sequence). V was clipped by 3 bases and J by 3 bases, with 14 bases between them. This CDR3 spans 15 amino acids. This CDR3 is CASSSDGRTTDTQYF. CDR3 bases: TGTGCCAGCAGCTCGGACGGGCGGACTACAGATACGCAGTATTTT. The entire variable domain, with the rest obtained from reference TRBV5-4 and TRBJ2-3, is as follows: ETGVTQSPTHLIKTRGQQVTLRCSSQSGHNTVSWYQQALGQGPQFIFQYYREEENGRGNFPPRFSGLQFPNYSSELNVNALELDDSALYLCASSSDGRTTDTQYFGPGTRLTVL.

The rearrangement joins TRBV30 to TRBJ1-1; 8 bases fit TRBD1. The CDR3 has 12 amino acids. V lost 8 bases, J lost 5 bases, and 7 bases stayed unmatched. Germline CDR1 is GTSNPN and CDR2 is SVGIG (reference sequence). CDR3 amino acids: CAGHRGGTEAFF. The CDR3 DNA is TGTGCCGGACACAGGGGGGGGACTGAAGCTTTCTTT.

This rearrangement joins TRBV7-9 to TRBJ2-2; D uncertain. In germline, CDR1 is SEHNR, CDR2 FQNEAQ (reference sequence). CDR3 length: 10 amino acids. With 4 bases removed from V and 9 bases from J, the gap between germline ends came to 3 bases. CDR3 residues: CASSYRELFF. The CDR3, as DNA: TGTGCCAGCAGCTATAGGGAGCTGTTTTTT. Full variable domain (missing parts from reference TRBV7-9 and TRBJ2-2): DTGVSQNPRHKITKRGQNVTFRCDPISEHNRLYWYRQTLGQGPEFLTYFQNEAQLEKSRLLSDRFSAERPKGSFSTLEIQRTEQGDSAMYLCASSYRELFFGEGSRLTVL.

The V and J genes are TRBV2 and TRBJ1-6; D gene ambiguous. The CDR3 covers 14 residues. CDR1 is SNHLY and CDR2 is FYNNEI in the germline V gene. V was pared by 3 bases and J by 8 bases, with 11 bases between. CDR3 in DNA: TGTGCCAGCAGTGACAGCGGCGACTATTCACCCCTCCACTTT. Its translation: CASSDSGDYSPLHF.

The chain employs TRBV18 and TRBJ1-3; 7 bases map to TRBD1. J lost 1 base, V lost 2 bases, and 5 bases had no gene match. Germline V gene lookup returns CDR1 KGHSH and CDR2 LQKENI. The CDR3 loop spans 16 amino acids. The CDR3 reads CASSPGKGASGNTIYF. CDR3 DNA: TGTGCCAGCTCACCAGGGAAGGGGGCATCTGGAAACACCATATATTTT.

The chain joins TRBV11-2 to TRBJ1-5, with a possible D match to TRBD1 (5 bases). Germline loops: CDR1 SGHAT, CDR2 FQNNGV. The CDR3 is 12 residues long. Trimming removed 5 bases at V and 16 bases at J, with 18 bases between. The CDR3 DNA follows: TGTGCCAGCAGCGGAGGAGTTACGGGACTCCATTTT. It specifies CASSGGVTGLHF.

The chain uses TRBV14 and TRBJ1-6; D is perhaps TRBD1 (6 bases). In germline, CDR1 is SGHDN, CDR2 FVKESK. V shed 1 base and J shed 1 base, with 8 bases lying between them. The CDR3 is 16 amino acids. In DNA, the CDR3 is TGTGCCAGCAGCCAAGGTGGACAGTCCTATAATTCACCCCTCCACTTT. The encoded protein is CASSQGGQSYNSPLHF.

This clone was seen a single time. The J gene is TRBJ1-5, the V gene TRBV19; unclear D gene. Per the germline V gene, CDR1 is LNHDA and CDR2 is SQIVND (reference sequence). V lost 10 bases, J lost 10 bases, and 20 bases lay in between. The CDR3 runs 13 residues. The CDR3 bases are TGTGCCACCGAGAGCGGGTATAAGGGACCCCAGCATTTT. This gives the protein CATESGYKGPQHF.

The rearrangement joins TRBV28 to TRBJ1-4; tentative D call: TRBD1 (6 bases). Trimming stripped 0 bases from V and 1 base from J, with 12 bases between. The CDR3 is 17 residues long. Per germline, CDR1 MDHEN and CDR2 SYDVKM. The CDR3 is CASSLWWDTRTNEKLFF. Written as DNA, the CDR3 is TGTGCCAGCAGTTTATGGTGGGACACGAGAACTAATGAAAAACTGTTTTTT. Based on the CDR3 plus reference TRBV28 and TRBJ1-4, the full variable domain is DVKVTQSSRYLVKRTGEKVFLECVQDMDHENMFWYRQDPGLGLRLIYFSYDVKMKEKGDIPEGYSVSREKKERFSLILESASTNQTSMYLCASSLWWDTRTNEKLFFGSGTQLSVL.

The V and J genes are TRBV12-3 or TRBV12-4 and TRBJ1-6, with unresolved D. V lost 5 bases to trimming and J lost 7 bases, with 9 bases between them. The CDR3 runs to 13 residues. CDR3 sequence reads: CASSRGWNSPLHF. CDR3 in DNA: TGTGCCAGCAGTCGCGGTTGGAATTCACCCCTCCACTTT.

This clone was counted a few times. The chain carries TRBV11-2 and TRBJ1-1; possibly TRBD1 for D (5 bases). The V gene lost 6 bases and the J gene lost 11 bases, with 19 bases spanning the gap. The CDR3 has 13 amino acids. Germline V gene data show CDR1 as SGHAT and CDR2 as FQNNGV. DNA for the CDR3: TGTGCCAGCAGTACCGGAGGGGTGCTTTGGGCTTTCTTT. As protein: CASSTGGVLWAFF.

This chain uses TRBV30 with TRBJ1-4, with 9 bases matching TRBD1. Germline V gene data show CDR1 as GTSNPN and CDR2 as SVGIG (reference sequence). The CDR3 is made up of 14 amino acids. The junction had 8 bases not matched to a gene; V was cut back by 2 bases and J by 10 bases. CDR3 sequence (DNA): TGTGCCTGGAGTCCGGGACAGGGAATGGTAAAACTGTTTTTT. This codes for CAWSPGQGMVKLFF.

This chain links TRBV19 with TRBJ2-7; TRBD2 aligns across 7 bases. The V gene end was trimmed by 4 bases and the J gene end by 0 bases; junction bases not matched to a gene: 15. Looked up from germline, CDR1 is LNHDA and CDR2 is SQIVND (reference sequence). The CDR3 is 18 residues long. The CDR3 coding sequence is TGTGCCAGTAGTAGAGGCTGGGTGGGAGGGTCAAACTCCTACGAGCAGTACTTC. Translated, it gives CASSRGWVGGSNSYEQYF.

The genes are TRBV3-1 (or the pseudogene TRBV3-2) and TRBJ1-1, with a weak D call TRBD1 (5 bases). Germline loops: CDR1 LGHDT, CDR2 YNNKEL (reference sequence). The CDR3 is 14 amino acids. Trimming took 2 bases from V and 5 from J, leaving 12 bases between them. In DNA, the CDR3 is TGTGCCAGCAGCCAACACTCCGGGGGGACTGAAGCTTTCTTT. It translates to CASSQHSGGTEAFF.

V is TRBV5-1 and J is TRBJ2-7; no definite D call. The CDR3 covers 15 residues. The V gene's germline CDR1 is SGHRS and CDR2 YFSETQ. Between the trimmed V and J ends, which lost 2 bases and 0 bases, there was a span of 12 bases. The CDR3: CASSFESTRSYEQYF. The CDR3 nucleotides are TGCGCCAGCAGCTTTGAATCGACACGCTCCTACGAGCAGTACTTC. Looking up the rest from reference TRBV5-1 and TRBJ2-7 gives the full variable domain: KAGVTQTPRYLIKTRGQQVTLSCSPISGHRSVSWYQQTPGQGLQFLFEYFSETQRNKGNFPGRFSGRQFSNSRSEMNVSTLELGDSALYLCASSFESTRSYEQYFGPGTRLTVT.

The chain is built from TRBV6-2 or TRBV6-3 and TRBJ2-6, with 10 bases fitting TRBD1. Losses at the gene ends were 5 bases for V and 4 bases for J; bases not matched to a gene: 8. The germline V gene encodes CDR1 MNHEY and CDR2 SVGEGT. The CDR3 has 17 amino acids. The CDR3 region has the DNA TGTGCCAGCAGTACGGGACAGGGGTGGATGGGGGCCAACGTCCTGACTTTC. Its protein is CASSTGQGWMGANVLTF.

J is TRBJ1-1 and V is TRBV7-3; possibly TRBD1 for D (6 bases). Looked up from germline, CDR1 is SGHTA and CDR2 is FQGTGA. This CDR3 spans 13 amino acids. V was trimmed by 5 bases and J by 1 base, leaving 8 bases between them. CDR3 nucleotide sequence: TGTGCCAGCAGCGTACAGGGGAACACTGAAGCTTTCTTT. This encodes CASSVQGNTEAFF.

The V gene is TRBV12-3 or TRBV12-4, the J gene TRBJ1-6, with D possibly being TRBD1 (6 bases). The V gene lost 3 bases and the J gene lost 10 bases, with 10 bases spanning the gap. The CDR3 sequence is 13 residues long. Written as DNA, the CDR3 is TGTGCCAGCAGTTTCAGGGGTTCGTCACCCCTCCACTTT. This encodes CASSFRGSSPLHF.

The chain recombines TRBV9 with TRBJ1-3; TRBD1 agrees at 7 bases. V dropped 3 bases and J dropped 2; count of bases not matched to a gene: 2. Germline V gives CDR1 SGDLS, CDR2 YYNGEE. The CDR3 spans 14 residues. The DNA for the CDR3 is TGTGCCAGCAGCGCTGACAGGGCTGGAAACACCATATATTTT. Translation gives CASSADRAGNTIYF.

The DNA for the CDR3 is TGTGCCAGCAGCCCCCGAGGGTCCAATCAGCCCCAGCATTTT. This translates into CASSPRGSNQPQHF. V and J are TRBV28 and TRBJ1-5, with no clear D. This CDR3 is built from 14 residues. The germline V gene has CDR1 MDHEN and CDR2 SYDVKM. Trimming removed 6 bases at V and 3 bases at J, with 12 bases between.

This clone has just one count. This sequence joins TRBV7-9 and TRBJ1-2; 10 positions match TRBD1. V was clipped by 5 bases and J by 8 bases; unmatched bases: 5. CDR3 length equals 13 residues. Germline V lookup: CDR1 SEHNR, CDR2 FQNEAQ (reference sequence). The CDR3 loop is CASSVGQGDGYTF. The CDR3 bases are TGTGCCAGCAGCGTCGGACAGGGGGACGGCTACACCTTC. The full variable domain, completed using reference TRBV7-9 and TRBJ1-2, is DTGVSQNPRHKITKRGQNVTFRCDPISEHNRLYWYRQTLGQGPEFLTYFQNEAQLEKSRLLSDRFSAERPKGSFSTLEIQRTEQGDSAMYLCASSVGQGDGYTFGSGTRLTVV.

The DNA of the CDR3 is TGCGCCAGCAGCCGGAATCGCGGGGGGAACACTGAAGCTTTCTTT. Protein product: CASSRNRGGNTEAFF. This sequence joins TRBV4-1 and TRBJ1-1; possibly TRBD1 for D (5 bases). Germline loops: CDR1 MGHRA, CDR2 YSYEKL. Deletions cut 4 bases from V and 1 base from J, with 13 bases between. CDR3 length: 15 residues.

The genes are TRBV6-1 and TRBJ2-1; D possibly corresponds to TRBD2 (6 bases). Trimming shortened V by 1 base and J by 9 bases, and 10 bases separated the two germline ends. This CDR3 spans 13 amino acids. Germline V gene lookup returns CDR1 MNHNS and CDR2 SASEGT. The CDR3 region is CASSEVVSGEQFF. CDR3 in DNA: TGTGCCAGCAGTGAAGTGGTTAGCGGTGAGCAGTTCTTC.

This clone was observed a handful of times. This chain links TRBV25-1 with TRBJ1-5, with D possibly matching TRBD1 (5 bases). Germline V gene data show CDR1 as MGHDK and CDR2 as SYGVNS. The CDR3 sequence is 15 residues long. Trimming stripped 3 bases from V and 5 bases from J, with 14 bases between. CDR3: CASSDSRVYDQPQHF. The CDR3 region has the DNA TGTGCCAGCAGTGACTCCAGGGTTTACGATCAGCCCCAGCATTTT.